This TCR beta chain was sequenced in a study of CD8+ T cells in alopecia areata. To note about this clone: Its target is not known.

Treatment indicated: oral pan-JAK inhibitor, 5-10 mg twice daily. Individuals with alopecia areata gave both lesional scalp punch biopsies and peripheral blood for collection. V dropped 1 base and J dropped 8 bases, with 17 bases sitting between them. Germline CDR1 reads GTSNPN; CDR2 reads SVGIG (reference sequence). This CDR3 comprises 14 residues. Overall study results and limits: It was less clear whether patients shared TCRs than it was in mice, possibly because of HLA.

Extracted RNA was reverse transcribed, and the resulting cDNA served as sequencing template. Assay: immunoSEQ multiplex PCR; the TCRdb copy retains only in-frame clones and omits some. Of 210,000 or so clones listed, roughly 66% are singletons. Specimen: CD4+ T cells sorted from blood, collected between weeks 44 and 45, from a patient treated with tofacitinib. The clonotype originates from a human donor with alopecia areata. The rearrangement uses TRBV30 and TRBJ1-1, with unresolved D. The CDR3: CAWSDLSGPAEAFF. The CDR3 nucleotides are TGTGCCTGGAGTGACCTCTCCGGGCCTGCCGAAGCTTTCTTT. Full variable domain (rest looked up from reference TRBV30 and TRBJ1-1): SQTIHQWPATLVQPVGSPLSLECTVEGTSNPNLYWYRQAAGRGLQLLFYSVGIGQISSEVPQNLSASRPQDRQFILSSKKLLLSDSGFYLCAWSDLSGPAEAFFGQGTRLTVV.